This is a list of T cell receptor beta chains from one sample in a study of technical replicates of blood from a few donors. Sequencing was performed with immunoSEQ multiplex PCR; in TCRdb, only in-frame clones are kept and a portion is missing. Counted here are over 10,000 clones, roughly 93% occurring once; the ten biggest clones make up 6.5% to 8%. The specimen was PBMCs. Receptors were obtained from a human donor in good health. Both conserved end residues are part of each CDR3. The order of the fields is J gene, V gene, clone size, D gene, CDR3 DNA, CDR3 protein. D genes are given only for firm matches. Clone size is not always given. Where it is, it says once, few, many or a class for expanded clones.

TRBJ2-7	TRBV27	-	-	TGTGCCAGCAGTTCCCCGGTGGGGCAGGGCGGATCCTACGAGCAGTACTTC	CASSSPVGQGGSYEQYF
TRBJ2-7	TRBV29-1	-	TRBD1	TGCAGCGGCTCACAGGGGAACGAGCAGTACTTC	CSGSQGNEQYF
TRBJ2-4	TRBV5-1	-	TRBD1	TGCGCCAGCAGCGCTAGGACCCCCGGGCAGGGGGTGGCCATTCAGTACTTC	CASSARTPGQGVAIQYF
TRBJ2-5	TRBV15	-	-	TGTGCCACCAGCAGAGCTCCGGGAGCCTCAGTGGCCCAGTACTTC	CATSRAPGASVAQYF
TRBJ1-5	TRBV23-1	-	TRBD1	TGCGCCAGCAGTCAATCAAGAACAAGGGGGCATCAGCCCCAGCATTTT	CASSQSRTRGHQPQHF
TRBJ2-1	TRBV5-1	-	-	TGCGCCAGCAGCTTGGGCTGGGGAGGGGGAAACAATGAGCAGTTCTTC	CASSLGWGGGNNEQFF
TRBJ2-7	TRBV27	-	-	TGTGCCAGCAGTTCCCTTGGCAGGACTTCCTACGAGCAGTACTTC	CASSSLGRTSYEQYF
TRBJ2-1	TRBV2	-	TRBD2	TGTGCCAGCAGTGCTACTAGCGGGAGTTCGGACAATGAGCAGTTCTTC	CASSATSGSSDNEQFF
TRBJ2-3	TRBV7-2	-	-	TGTGCCAGCAGCTCGCAAGTAGCAGGGGCAGATACGCAGTATTTT	CASSSQVAGADTQYF
TRBJ2-1	TRBV6-6	-	-	TGTGCCAGCGGGCAGGGGATCAATGAGCAGTTCTTC	CASGQGINEQFF
TRBJ2-1	TRBV5-4	-	-	TGTGCCAGCAGCTGGAGTAGAGGGGGCAATGAGCAGTTCTTC	CASSWSRGGNEQFF
TRBJ1-2	TRBV6-5	-	-	TGTGCCAGCAGTTACGGGGGGGCAAGCTATGGCTACACCTTC	CASSYGGASYGYTF
TRBJ2-3	TRBV2	-	-	TGTGCCAGTCTGACAGCATTAAGCACAGATACGCAGTATTTT	CASLTALSTDTQYF
TRBJ2-7	TRBV19	few	-	TGTGCCAGTAGTATTTCTGGTGGGAGGACCTACGAGCAGTACTTC	CASSISGGRTYEQYF
TRBJ2-3	TRBV5-1	-	-	TGCGCCAGCAGCTTGGGTGAGCGGGGCACAGATACGCAGTATTTT	CASSLGERGTDTQYF
TRBJ1-5	TRBV2	-	TRBD1	TGTGCCAGCAGTGCGGTACAGGGGGCTGGTCAGCCCCAGCATTTT	CASSAVQGAGQPQHF
TRBJ1-2	TRBV5-4	-	TRBD1	TGTGCCAGCAGCAGGGAGGCAGGGGGTGGCTACACCTTC	CASSREAGGGYTF
TRBJ1-4	TRBV30	few	-	TGTGCCTGGAGTGTTTTAACAGGGAATGAAAAACTGTTTTTT	CAWSVLTGNEKLFF
TRBJ2-2	TRBV10-1	-	-	TGCGCCAGCAGACCTAACCAGGGGACCGGGGAGCTGTTTTTT	CASRPNQGTGELFF
TRBJ2-1	TRBV29-1	-	TRBD2	TGCAGCGTTAGGAAGGCTAGCGGGACCACGAATGAGCAGTTCTTC	CSVRKASGTTNEQFF
TRBJ2-1	TRBV2	once	TRBD2	TGTGCCAGCAGTGAACCTAGCGGAAACAATGAGCAGTTCTTC	CASSEPSGNNEQFF
TRBJ1-1	TRBV7-9	medium-sized	TRBD1	TGTGCCAGCAGCTTGGGGACAGCTGAAGCTTTCTTT	CASSLGTAEAFF
TRBJ2-7	TRBV5-6	-	-	TGTGCCAGCAGCTTGGGGTTGGCGGACTTCTCCTACGAGCAGTACTTC	CASSLGLADFSYEQYF
TRBJ1-1	TRBV6-5	-	-	TGTGCCAGCAGTTACGCCGTCAGTGTCCCTGAAGCTTTCTTT	CASSYAVSVPEAFF
TRBJ2-5	TRBV5-6	-	-	TGTGCCAGCAGCTTAGGACAGCAGTTAGCGGAGACCCAGTACTTC	CASSLGQQLAETQYF
TRBJ2-6	TRBV2	-	TRBD2	TGTGCCAGCAGTTCAAGACTAGCGGTTGGGGTCTCTGGGGCCAACGTCCTGACTTTC	CASSSRLAVGVSGANVLTF
TRBJ1-2	TRBV4-2	-	-	TGTGCCAGCAGCCAAGATGGACAGCCGCTCTATGGCTACACCTTC	CASSQDGQPLYGYTF
TRBJ2-1	TRBV15	-	TRBD2	TGTGCCATAGGGACTAGCGCCACGAGCTCCTACAATGAGCAGTTCTTC	CAIGTSATSSYNEQFF
TRBJ1-2	TRBV5-1	-	-	TGCGCCAGCAGCTTGCCCTTGGGAGGGGAAGAAGGCTACACCTTC	CASSLPLGGEEGYTF
TRBJ1-6	TRBV2	-	-	TGTGCCAGCCCGTCTTCTCAGAATTCACCCCTCCACTTT	CASPSSQNSPLHF
TRBJ1-3	TRBV6-1	-	-	TGTGCCAGCGGGAAGGGGGGGTCTGGAAACACCATATATTTT	CASGKGGSGNTIYF
TRBJ2-5	TRBV14	-	-	TGTGCCAGCAGCCAAGGGACATCCCAAGAGACCCAGTACTTC	CASSQGTSQETQYF
TRBJ2-7	TRBV19	-	-	TGTGCCAGTAGTATGGGCCAGACCGGCCTTACTTTCTACGAGCAGTACTTC	CASSMGQTGLTFYEQYF
TRBJ1-1	TRBV30	few	-	TGTGCCTGGAGTGTATATCGGGGGGGAAACGCTGAAGCTTTCTTT	CAWSVYRGGNAEAFF
TRBJ2-1	TRBV29-1	few	TRBD2	TGCAGCGCCGAGCTACTAGCGGAGTACAATGAGCAGTTCTTC	CSAELLAEYNEQFF
TRBJ2-1	TRBV4-2	-	TRBD2	TGTGCCAGCAGCCATGTAAAAGGGATCGGCAGGACTAGCGGGAGCTCCTACAATGAGCAGTTCTTC	CASSHVKGIGRTSGSSYNEQFF
TRBJ2-2	TRBV5-1	-	TRBD1	TGCGCCAGCAGCTTGGAGGGGGCACTGAACACCGGGGAGCTGTTTTTT	CASSLEGALNTGELFF
TRBJ1-2	TRBV10-1	-	-	TGCGCCAGCAGTGACTACAGAAACTATGGCTACACCTTC	CASSDYRNYGYTF
TRBJ2-3	TRBV19	-	TRBD2	TGTGCCAGTAGTGTCTTAGCGGGAGGGACAGATACGCAGTATTTT	CASSVLAGGTDTQYF